This T cell receptor beta chain was obtained from a study of OX40 agonist ivuxolimab in advanced cancers. For this clone: Antigen unknown.

Study observations and caveats: Determination of antigen specificity was not performed for the expanded peripheral T cells. Expanded clones tended on average to be more numerous among CD8+ T cells than CD4+.

The length of the CDR3 is 14 residues. Trimming took 4 bases from V and 2 from J, leaving 7 bases between them. CDR1 and CDR2 from the germline V gene are SGHRS and YFSETQ. Using immunoSEQ multiplex PCR, the repertoire was profiled, and TCRdb retains in-frame clones only, with some absent. The data contain 75,000 to 80,000 clones, over 75% of them singletons. V gene TRBV5-1 combines with J gene TRBJ2-6; no reliable D call. This clonotype originated in an adult with an advanced solid tumor such as melanoma, head and neck, liver or kidney cancer. This specimen was CD4+ or CD8+ T cells sorted from blood, taken in a trial of the OX40 agonist ivuxolimab. CDR3 in amino acids: CASSPLPGANVLTF. Written as DNA, the CDR3 is TGCGCCAGCAGCCCCCTACCTGGGGCCAACGTCCTGACTTTC. The full variable domain, its missing parts supplied by reference TRBV5-1 and TRBJ2-6, is KAGVTQTPRYLIKTRGQQVTLSCSPISGHRSVSWYQQTPGQGLQFLFEYFSETQRNKGNFPGRFSGRQFSNSRSEMNVSTLELGDSALYLCASSPLPGANVLTFGAGSRLTVL.